What follows describes a single TCR beta chain. Its target is not known. This CDR3 contains 14 residues. From germline, CDR1 is GTSNPN and CDR2 SVGIG (reference sequence). V lost 5 bases, J lost 2 bases, and 13 bases lay in between. This entry belongs to a study of T cell responses to AZD1222 COVID-19 vaccine. General observations from the study: The donors showed a predominance of white British ancestry and of females, with possible underestimation of clonal diversity.

The data were produced by immunoSEQ multiplex PCR, yet TCRdb's version contains in-frame clones alone and is incomplete. The profile shows some 91,000 clones, around 90% of them singletons. The receptor's source is an adult in good health. The sequenced sample was peripheral blood, obtained on day 0 of AZD1222 vaccination. The rearrangement joins TRBV30 to TRBJ1-5, with D tentatively TRBD1 (6 bases). The CDR3 sequence is CAWSQGYGNQPQHF. CDR3 DNA: TGTGCCTGGTCACAGGGTTATGGCAATCAGCCCCAGCATTTT.